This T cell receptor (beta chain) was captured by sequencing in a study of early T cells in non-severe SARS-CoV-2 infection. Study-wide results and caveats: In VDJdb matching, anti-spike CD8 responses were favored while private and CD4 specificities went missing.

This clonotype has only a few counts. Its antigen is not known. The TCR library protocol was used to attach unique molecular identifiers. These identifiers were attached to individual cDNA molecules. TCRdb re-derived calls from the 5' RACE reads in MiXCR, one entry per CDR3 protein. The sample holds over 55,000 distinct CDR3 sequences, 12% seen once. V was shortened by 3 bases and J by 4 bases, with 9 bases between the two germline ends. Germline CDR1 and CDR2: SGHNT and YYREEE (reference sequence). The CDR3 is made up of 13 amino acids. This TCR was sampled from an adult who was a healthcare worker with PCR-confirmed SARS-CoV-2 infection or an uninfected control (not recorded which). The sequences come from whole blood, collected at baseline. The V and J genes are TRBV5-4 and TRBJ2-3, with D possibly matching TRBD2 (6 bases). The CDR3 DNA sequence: TGTGCCAGCAGCTGGCGCGGGGCAGATACGCAGTATTTT. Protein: CASSWRGADTQYF. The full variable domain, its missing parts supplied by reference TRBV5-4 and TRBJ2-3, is ETGVTQSPTHLIKTRGQQVTLRCSSQSGHNTVSWYQQALGQGPQFIFQYYREEENGRGNFPPRFSGLQFPNYSSELNVNALELDDSALYLCASSWRGADTQYFGPGTRLTVL.